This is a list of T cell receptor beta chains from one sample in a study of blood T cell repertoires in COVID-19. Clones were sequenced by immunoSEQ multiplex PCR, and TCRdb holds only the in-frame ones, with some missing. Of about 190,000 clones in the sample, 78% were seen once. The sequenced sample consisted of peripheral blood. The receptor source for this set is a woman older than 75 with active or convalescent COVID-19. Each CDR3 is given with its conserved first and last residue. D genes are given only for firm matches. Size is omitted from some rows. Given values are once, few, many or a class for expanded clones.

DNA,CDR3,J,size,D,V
TGTGCCAGCAGCTCCGCCCTAGCGGCGAACACCGGGGAGCTGTTTTTT,CASSSALAANTGELFF,TRBJ2-2,once,TRBD2,TRBV7-8
TGTGCCAGCACCTTGAGAACTCCGCGGGGGGGTGGCTACACCTTC,CASTLRTPRGGGYTF,TRBJ1-2,NA,NA,TRBV28
TGTGCCAGCAGCCGGCTGCGTACAATGTCGACAGGGGGTGTTGGGGAAAAACTGTTTTTT,CASSRLRTMSTGGVGEKLFF,TRBJ1-4,NA,TRBD1,TRBV5-4
TGTGCCAGCAGCGTAGGAGGGGGGGTGGACTCTGGAAACACCATATATTTT,CASSVGGGVDSGNTIYF,TRBJ1-3,NA,NA,TRBV9
TGTGCCAGCAGTGACCCTCCCGGGGAGCTGTTTTTT,CASSDPPGELFF,TRBJ2-2,NA,NA,TRBV6-4
TGTGCCAGTAGGCCCCGGTGCGAGCAGTACTTC,CASRPRCEQYF,TRBJ2-7,NA,NA,TRBV19
TGTGCCAGGACGGACAGTAACACCGGGGAGCTGTTTTTT,CARTDSNTGELFF,TRBJ2-2,NA,NA,TRBV5-4
TGTGCCAGCAGTGAAGCTTCACTAGCGGGGCACACCGGGGAGCTGTTTTTT,CASSEASLAGHTGELFF,TRBJ2-2,NA,TRBD2,TRBV6-1
TGTGCCAGCTCACCGACAGGGACTGGAAACACCATATATTTT,CASSPTGTGNTIYF,TRBJ1-3,NA,TRBD1,TRBV18
TGTGCCAGCAGTGAAGAAACGCGATCCTATGGCTACACCTTC,CASSEETRSYGYTF,TRBJ1-2,NA,NA,TRBV25-1
TGTGCCAGCAGTTCCCGTCGTCCCGGGGAAAAACTGTTTTTT,CASSSRRPGEKLFF,TRBJ1-4,few,NA,TRBV6-2/TRBV6-3
TGCGCCAGCAGGAGACAGAACACTGAAGCTTTCTTT,CASRRQNTEAFF,TRBJ1-1,NA,NA,TRBV10-2
TGTGCCAGCACTCGACACCTAACTAATGAAAAACTGTTTTTT,CASTRHLTNEKLFF,TRBJ1-4,NA,NA,TRBV6-5
TGTGCCAGCTCACCATGGGGGGGCAACACCTACGAGCAGTACTTC,CASSPWGGNTYEQYF,TRBJ2-7,NA,NA,TRBV18
TGTGCCAGTAGTATCGGACGGACAGCTCACGAGCAGTACTTC,CASSIGRTAHEQYF,TRBJ2-7,few,NA,TRBV19
TGTGCCAGCAGACCGGCGGCAGATTACAATGAGCAGTTCTTC,CASRPAADYNEQFF,TRBJ2-1,NA,NA,TRBV27
TGTGCCAGCAGCTCCAGGGTAGGGAACTATGGCTACACCTTC,CASSSRVGNYGYTF,TRBJ1-2,NA,NA,TRBV7-8
TGTGCCAGCAGGTCCAATAGCAATCAGCCCCAGCATTTT,CASRSNSNQPQHF,TRBJ1-5,few,NA,TRBV6-5
TGTGCCAGCAGCAAACGTGGGACAGGGGAGACTGAAGCTTTCTTT,CASSKRGTGETEAFF,TRBJ1-1,NA,NA,TRBV21-1
TGTGCCAGCAGCTTAGGTCTGGGGGCTTTCGATGAGCAGTTCTTC,CASSLGLGAFDEQFF,TRBJ2-1,NA,NA,TRBV11-3
TGTGCCAGCTCACCACTCAGGACAGGGTCAGAAAAACTGTTTTTT,CASSPLRTGSEKLFF,TRBJ1-4,NA,TRBD1,TRBV18
TGCGCCAGCAGCTGGGGGGTGTCTGGGGCCAACGTCCTGACTTTC,CASSWGVSGANVLTF,TRBJ2-6,NA,NA,TRBV5-1
TGCAGCGTTCACAGGGGTCCCTATGGCTACACCTTC,CSVHRGPYGYTF,TRBJ1-2,NA,TRBD1,TRBV29-1